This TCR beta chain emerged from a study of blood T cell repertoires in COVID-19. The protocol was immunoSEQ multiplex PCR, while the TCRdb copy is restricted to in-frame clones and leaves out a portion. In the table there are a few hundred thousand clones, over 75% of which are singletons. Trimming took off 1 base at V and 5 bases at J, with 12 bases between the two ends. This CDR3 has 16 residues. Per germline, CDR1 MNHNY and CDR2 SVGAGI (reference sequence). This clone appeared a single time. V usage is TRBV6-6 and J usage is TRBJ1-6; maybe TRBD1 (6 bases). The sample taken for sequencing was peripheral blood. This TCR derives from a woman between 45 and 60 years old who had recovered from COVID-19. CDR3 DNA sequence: TGTGCCAGCAGTTACTTCGGGACACCGAATAATTCACCCCTCCACTTT. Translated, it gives CASSYFGTPNNSPLHF.